Sequencing of this TCR beta chain was carried out in a study of OX40 agonist ivuxolimab in advanced cancers. For the study at large: Anti-PD-1, anti-PD-L1 or anti-CTLA-4 therapy given earlier was allowed, and 40% had some.

Germline V gives CDR1 SGHAT, CDR2 FQNNGV. Losses at the gene ends were 5 bases for V and 7 bases for J; bases not matched to a gene: 9. CDR3 size: 15 residues. TCRdb keeps only in-frame clones here, not all; method: immunoSEQ multiplex PCR. Among about 65,000 clones, approximately 91% were seen once, and the ten largest hold 1.5% to 2%. The V gene is TRBV11-2, the J gene TRBJ2-4; 9 bases align to TRBD2. The clonotype comes from an adult with an advanced solid tumor such as melanoma, head and neck, liver or kidney cancer. Source: CD4+ or CD8+ T cells sorted from blood, taken in a trial of the OX40 agonist ivuxolimab. CDR3 in amino acids: CASSTRTSDGNIQYF. In DNA form, the CDR3 reads TGTGCCAGCAGCACCCGGACTAGCGATGGGAACATTCAGTACTTC.